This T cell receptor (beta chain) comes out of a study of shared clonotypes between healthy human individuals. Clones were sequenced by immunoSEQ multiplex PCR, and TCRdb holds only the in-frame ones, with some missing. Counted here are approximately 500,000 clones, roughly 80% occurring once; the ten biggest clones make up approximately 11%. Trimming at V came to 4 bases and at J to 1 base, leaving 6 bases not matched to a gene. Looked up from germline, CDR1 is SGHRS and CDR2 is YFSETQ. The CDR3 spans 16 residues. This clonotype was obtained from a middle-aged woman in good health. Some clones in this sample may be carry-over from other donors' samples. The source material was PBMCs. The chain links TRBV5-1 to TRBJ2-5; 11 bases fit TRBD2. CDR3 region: CASSRWGTSGQETQYF. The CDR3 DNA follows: TGCGCCAGCAGCCGTTGGGGGACTAGCGGCCAAGAGACCCAGTACTTC. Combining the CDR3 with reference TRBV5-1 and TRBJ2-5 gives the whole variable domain KAGVTQTPRYLIKTRGQQVTLSCSPISGHRSVSWYQQTPGQGLQFLFEYFSETQRNKGNFPGRFSGRQFSNSRSEMNVSTLELGDSALYLCASSRWGTSGQETQYFGPGTRLLVL.